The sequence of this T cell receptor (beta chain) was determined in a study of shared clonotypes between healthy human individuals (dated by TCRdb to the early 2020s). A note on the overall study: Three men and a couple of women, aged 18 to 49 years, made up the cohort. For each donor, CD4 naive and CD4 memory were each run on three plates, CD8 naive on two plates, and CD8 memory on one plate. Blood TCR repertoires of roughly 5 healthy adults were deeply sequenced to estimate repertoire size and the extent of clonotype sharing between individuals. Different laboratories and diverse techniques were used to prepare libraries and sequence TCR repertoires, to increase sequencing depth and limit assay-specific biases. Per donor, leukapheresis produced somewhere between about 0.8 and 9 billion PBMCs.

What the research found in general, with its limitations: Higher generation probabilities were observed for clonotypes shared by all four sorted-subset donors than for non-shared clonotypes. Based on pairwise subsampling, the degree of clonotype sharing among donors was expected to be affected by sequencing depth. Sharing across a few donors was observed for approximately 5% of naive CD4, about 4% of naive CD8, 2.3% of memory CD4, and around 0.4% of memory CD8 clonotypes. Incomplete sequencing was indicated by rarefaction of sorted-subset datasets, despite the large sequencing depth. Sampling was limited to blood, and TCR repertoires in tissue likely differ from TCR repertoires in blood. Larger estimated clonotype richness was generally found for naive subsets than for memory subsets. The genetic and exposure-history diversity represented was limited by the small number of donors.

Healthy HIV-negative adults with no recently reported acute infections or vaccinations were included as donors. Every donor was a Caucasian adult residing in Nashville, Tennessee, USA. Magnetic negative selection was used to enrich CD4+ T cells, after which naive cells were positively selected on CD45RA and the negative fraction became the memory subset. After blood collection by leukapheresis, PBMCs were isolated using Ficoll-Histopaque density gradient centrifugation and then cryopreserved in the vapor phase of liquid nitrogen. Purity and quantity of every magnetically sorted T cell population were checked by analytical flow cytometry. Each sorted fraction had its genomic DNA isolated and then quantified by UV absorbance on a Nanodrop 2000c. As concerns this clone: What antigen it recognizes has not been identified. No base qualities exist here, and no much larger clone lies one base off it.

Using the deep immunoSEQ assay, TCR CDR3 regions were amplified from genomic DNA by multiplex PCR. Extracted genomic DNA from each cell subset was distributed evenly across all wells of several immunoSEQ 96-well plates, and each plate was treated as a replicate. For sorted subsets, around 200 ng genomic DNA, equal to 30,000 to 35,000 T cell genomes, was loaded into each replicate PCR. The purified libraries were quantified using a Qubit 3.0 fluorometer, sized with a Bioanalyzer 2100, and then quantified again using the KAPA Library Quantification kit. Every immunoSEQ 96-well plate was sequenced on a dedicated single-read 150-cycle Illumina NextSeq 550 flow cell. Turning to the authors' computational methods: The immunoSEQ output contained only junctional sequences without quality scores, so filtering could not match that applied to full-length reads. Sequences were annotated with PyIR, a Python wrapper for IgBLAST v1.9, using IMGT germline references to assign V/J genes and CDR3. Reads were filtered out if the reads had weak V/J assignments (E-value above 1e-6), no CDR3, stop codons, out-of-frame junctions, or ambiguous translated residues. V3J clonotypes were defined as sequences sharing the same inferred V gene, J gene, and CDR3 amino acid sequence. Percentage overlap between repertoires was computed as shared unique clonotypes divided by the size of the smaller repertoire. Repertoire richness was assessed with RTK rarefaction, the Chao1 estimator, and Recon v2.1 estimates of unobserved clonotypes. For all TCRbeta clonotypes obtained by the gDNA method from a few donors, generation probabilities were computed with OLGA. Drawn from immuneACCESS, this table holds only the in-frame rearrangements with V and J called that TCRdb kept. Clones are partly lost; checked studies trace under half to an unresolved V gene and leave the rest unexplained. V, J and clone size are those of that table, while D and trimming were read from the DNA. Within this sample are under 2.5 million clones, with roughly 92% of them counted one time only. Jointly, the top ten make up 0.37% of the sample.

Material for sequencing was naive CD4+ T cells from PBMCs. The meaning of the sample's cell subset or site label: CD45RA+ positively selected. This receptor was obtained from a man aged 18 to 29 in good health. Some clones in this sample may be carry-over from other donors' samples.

The encoded CDR3 is CASSVVPTRATDTQYF. The base sequence is TGTGCCAGCAGCGTAGTTCCGACTAGAGCCACAGATACGCAGTATTTT. Recombination linked TRBV9 to TRBJ2-3; TRBD2 is a weak D gene call, 6 bases matching. Deletion took 0 bases off V and 2 bases off J, with a span of 13 bases between the germline ends. The CDR3 contains 16 residues, cysteine and phenylalanine counted. This entry keeps only the CDR3 DNA: 48 bases, framed from base 1. The germline V gene specifies SGDLS as CDR1 and YYNGEE as CDR2.